The 15 T cell receptor beta chains presented below share a single source sample, sequenced in a study of blood T cell repertoires in COVID-19. The protocol was immunoSEQ multiplex PCR, while the TCRdb copy is restricted to in-frame clones and leaves out a portion. The sample has fewer than 250,000 clones; 84% are singletons. Sequencing was carried out using PBMCs or T cells enriched from blood (not recorded which). These receptors were collected from a woman aged 40 to 50 who had recovered from COVID-19.

V is TRBV5-1 and J is TRBJ1-1, with a weak D call TRBD1 (5 bases). Deletions cut 4 bases from V and 1 base from J, with 14 bases between. Germline CDR1 SGHRS, CDR2 YFSETQ. The CDR3 sequence is 15 residues long. This CDR3 is CASSATVMKNTEAFF. CDR3 sequence (DNA): TGCGCCAGCAGCGCGACAGTAATGAAGAACACTGAAGCTTTCTTT.

V is TRBV9 and J is TRBJ1-2; 8 positions agree with TRBD1. V was pared by 3 bases and J by 7 bases, with 8 bases of the junction left unmatched. Per the germline V gene, CDR1 is SGDLS and CDR2 is YYNGEE. This CDR3 is 14 amino acids long. CDR3 in amino acids: CASSAGQGEGGYTF. In DNA form, the CDR3 reads TGTGCCAGCAGCGCAGGACAGGGAGAGGGTGGCTACACCTTC.

The gene calls are TRBV12-3 or TRBV12-4 and TRBJ2-7; a weak D match, TRBD2 (6 bases). V lost 3 bases and J lost 2, with 8 bases in between. This CDR3 is 13 amino acids long. The CDR3 bases are TGTGCCAGCAGTTTGAGGGAGGCCTACGAGCAGTACTTC. It yields the protein CASSLREAYEQYF.

The chain has TRBV2 and TRBJ2-1, with 7 bases that match TRBD2. The V gene end was trimmed by 6 bases and the J gene end by 5 bases; junction bases not matched to a gene: 4. CDR3 length: 13 amino acids. CDR1 and CDR2 (germline): SNHLY, FYNNEI. CDR3 DNA sequence: TGTGCCAGCAGCGCAACTAGCGACAATGAGCAGTTCTTC. Translated, it gives CASSATSDNEQFF.

The CDR3 DNA reads as TGTGCCAGCTCCCCTCGACAGTCGACTAGCACAGATACGCAGTATTTT. Protein product: CASSPRQSTSTDTQYF. The chain employs TRBV18 and TRBJ2-3; D may be TRBD1 (5 bases). The CDR3 covers 16 residues. V was shortened by 6 bases and J by 0 bases, with 16 bases between the two germline ends. Germline assignment: CDR1 KGHSH and CDR2 LQKENI.

The chain uses TRBV5-1 and TRBJ2-1; D might be TRBD2 (7 bases). The ends were cut back, 4 bases at V and 1 base at J, with 15 bases in the middle. CDR3 size: 16 residues. Germline CDR1 is SGHRS and CDR2 is YFSETQ. This CDR3 is CASSAGVGGSYNEQFF. Here the CDR3 DNA reads TGCGCCAGCAGCGCGGGGGTAGGGGGGTCCTACAATGAGCAGTTCTTC.

This chain uses TRBV7-2 with TRBJ2-3, with 9 bases identical to TRBD2. The CDR3 is 16 residues long. The V gene end was trimmed by 2 bases and the J gene end by 2 bases; junction bases not matched to a gene: 5. Germline CDR1 is SGHTA and CDR2 is FQGNSA. The CDR3 spells CASSLFPSGITDTQYF. CDR3 coding DNA: TGTGCCAGCAGCTTATTCCCTAGCGGGATCACAGATACGCAGTATTTT.

This clone was observed once. This chain links TRBV3-1 (or the pseudogene TRBV3-2) with TRBJ2-3, with 7 bases aligning to TRBD2. From germline, CDR1 is LGHDT and CDR2 YNNKEL (reference sequence). Unmatched junction bases numbered 2, after V lost 4 bases and J lost 1 base. CDR3 length: 14 residues. CDR3 sequence: CASSRGLGTDTQYF. CDR3 bases: TGTGCCAGCAGCCGAGGACTAGGCACAGATACGCAGTATTTT.

This CDR3 reads CASSLGREVNEQYF. For the CDR3, the DNA is TGTGCCAGCAGTTTGGGACGGGAGGTCAACGAGCAGTACTTC. The V and J genes are TRBV28 and TRBJ2-7; TRBD2 matches 7 bases. Germline values: CDR1 MDHEN, CDR2 SYDVKM. CDR3 size: 14 residues. With V trimmed by 3 bases and J by 5 bases, 7 bases remained unmatched.

The J gene is TRBJ1-6, the V gene TRBV5-5; D unclear. V lost 1 base and J 6 bases, leaving 8 bases between the germline ends. The germline CDR1 and CDR2 sequences are SGHKS and YYEKEE (reference sequence). The CDR3 is 14 amino acids. The CDR3 spells CASSLNSPNSPLHF. CDR3 coding DNA: TGTGCCAGCAGCTTGAACAGCCCTAATTCACCCCTCCACTTT.

The chain couples TRBV14 to TRBJ2-1; 14 nucleotides match TRBD2. The CDR3 totals 17 residues. Germline values: CDR1 SGHDN, CDR2 FVKESK. V was clipped by 2 bases and J by 8 bases; unmatched bases: 8. CDR3 loop: CASSQLTSGRGADEQFF. The CDR3 DNA sequence: TGTGCCAGCAGCCAATTGACTAGCGGGAGGGGTGCGGATGAGCAGTTCTTC.

This clone was found a few times. This chain links TRBV19 with TRBJ1-5, with a possible D match to TRBD1 (6 bases). This CDR3 is built from 14 residues. In germline, CDR1 is LNHDA, CDR2 SQIVND (reference sequence). The germline V and J ends were trimmed by 3 bases and 7 bases, with 13 bases remaining between them. The DNA of the CDR3 is TGTGCCAGTAGTATTACAGGGTGGGAGCAGCCCCAGCATTTT. It codes for CASSITGWEQPQHF.

This chain uses TRBV11-2 with TRBJ2-1, with TRBD2 matching 14 bases. V was pared by 4 bases and J by 7 bases, with 9 bases of the junction left unmatched. CDR3 length: 17 residues. CDR1 is SGHAT, CDR2 FQNNGV, per germline. The CDR3 nucleotides are TGTGCCAGCAGCTACCGAGGACTAGCGGGAGGCGGGAATGAGCAGTTCTTC. Amino acids: CASSYRGLAGGGNEQFF.

The chain employs TRBV30 and TRBJ2-5, with unresolved D. The CDR3 consists of 13 residues. The V and J ends lost 0 bases and 4 bases respectively, with 9 bases between them. Germline V gene lookup returns CDR1 GTSNPN and CDR2 SVGIG (reference sequence). CDR3: CAWSVLTGETQYF. In DNA, the CDR3 is TGTGCCTGGAGTGTACTAACGGGAGAGACCCAGTACTTC.

The gene calls are TRBV27 and TRBJ2-1; 14 nucleotides match TRBD2. The CDR3 spans 16 residues. Germline CDR1 MNHEY, CDR2 SMNVEV (reference sequence). Trimming took 8 bases from V and 4 from J; bases not matched to a gene: 7. DNA of the CDR3: TGTGCCAGCGGCGGACTAGCGGGAGGAAGTTACAATGAGCAGTTCTTC. Its translation is CASGGLAGGSYNEQFF.